One and the same sample provided the 4 T cell receptor beta chains below, sequenced in a study of early T cells in non-severe SARS-CoV-2 infection. From the 5' RACE reads, TCRdb called clonotypes with MiXCR, one entry per CDR3 protein. The repertoire consists of fewer than 65,000 distinct CDR3 sequences, with roughly a tenth occurring once and the leading ten covering around 1.3%. Material: whole blood. These receptor sequences come from an adult who was a healthcare worker with PCR-confirmed SARS-CoV-2 infection or an uninfected control (not recorded which).

The chain links TRBV6-1 to TRBJ1-5; D gene unclear. CDR3 length: 15 residues. Germline-derived CDR1 and CDR2 are MNHNS and SASEGT. Trimming removed 4 bases from V and 1 base from J, with 11 bases in between. CDR3 DNA: TGTGCCAGCAGTGCTGGTCTTGGGAGCAATCAGCCCCAGCATTTT. It encodes CASSAGLGSNQPQHF.

Only a few counts were recorded for this clonotype. V usage is TRBV6-4 and J usage is TRBJ2-1; D remains unclear. V was shortened by 2 bases and J by 9 bases, with 8 bases between the two germline ends. This CDR3 region has 12 residues. Germline V gene sequence: CDR1 MRHNA, CDR2 SNTAGT. In DNA, the CDR3 is TGTGCCAGCAGTGACACTCCTGGTGAGCAGTTCTTC. Encoded protein: CASSDTPGEQFF.

This chain connects TRBV6-6 to TRBJ1-1; D is uncertain. V was cut by 2 bases and J by 1 base, with 11 bases left in between. The germline CDR1 and CDR2 sequences are MNHNY and SVGAGI (reference sequence). CDR3 length: 15 residues. The CDR3 loop reads CASSYQPRGNTEAFF. The CDR3 DNA reads TGTGCCAGCAGTTACCAGCCACGGGGGAACACTGAAGCTTTCTTT.

The chain links TRBV2 to TRBJ1-1; D is uncertain. The CDR3 loop spans 13 amino acids. The germline CDR1 and CDR2 sequences are SNHLY and FYNNEI. V was trimmed by 1 base and J by 6 bases, leaving 9 bases between them. In DNA, the CDR3 is TGTGCCAGCAGTGAAGAGGTTAGGCCTGAAGCTTTCTTT. This sequence encodes CASSEEVRPEAFF.